Detailed here is one T cell receptor (beta chain). This sample was included in a study of blood T cell repertoires in COVID-19. For the study at large: The United States, Italy and Spain were the sources of the acute and convalescent COVID-19 samples. The cDNA or gDNA used as material had been derived from T cells, B-cell-depleted T cells, or PBMCs.

In the original analysis: Using reference gene primer amplification, nucleated cell counts were estimated. Libraries were prepared by immunoSEQ multiplex PCR; TCRdb keeps only in-frame clonotypes and omits some of them. V and J calls and clone size are those listed in that table; D and trimming were worked out from the DNA. The table includes tens of thousands of clones, 70% to 90% detected once. The V and J ends lost 6 bases and 2 bases, in that order; junction bases with no gene match: 6. From germline, CDR1 is MNHEY and CDR2 SVGAGI. The CDR3 extends over 14 amino acids. The TCR originated in a human donor in a cohort sampled during active COVID-19. Sequencing was performed on peripheral blood. The chain joins TRBV6-5 to TRBJ2-7; 8 nucleotides match TRBD2. CDR3 DNA: TGTGCCAGCAGAACCCTAGCGGGTCCCTACGAGCAGTACTTC. It encodes CASRTLAGPYEQYF.